A selection of T cell receptor beta chains follows, all from one sample in a study of T-cell reconstitution after alpha-beta-depleted transplantation in children. TCRdb recomputed calls from the PCR reads with MiXCR, one row per CDR3 protein. The repertoire has more than 450,000 distinct CDR3 sequences, about 18% of them found once; the top ten carry 2.5% to 3.5%. The source material was PBMCs from the stem cell graft donor, sampled from the stem cell graft. The receptor set was obtained from a human donor who donated a stem cell graft to a child with acute lymphoblastic leukemia. CDR3s include the opening cysteine and the closing phenylalanine or tryptophan. Each record gives: clone size, V gene, J gene, D gene, CDR3 protein, CDR3 DNA. D genes are given only for firm matches. Clone size is given for some rows only: seen once, a few or many times, or a class if the clone is expanded.

few	TRBV12-3/TRBV12-4	TRBJ2-7	.	CASTPAGYTYEQYF	TGTGCCAGCACTCCGGCGGGGTACACCTACGAGCAGTACTTC
.	TRBV20-1	TRBJ1-1	.	CSASAGLNTEAFF	TGCAGTGCTAGTGCAGGCCTGAACACTGAAGCTTTCTTT
.	TRBV6-5	TRBJ1-5	TRBD1	CASSYRDRGNQPQHF	TGTGCCAGCAGCTACCGGGACAGGGGGAATCAGCCCCAGCATTTT
.	TRBV12-3/TRBV12-4	TRBJ2-6	.	CASSLALGRVQSGANVLTF	TGTGCCAGCAGTTTAGCGCTTGGCAGGGTTCAATCTGGGGCCAACGTCCTGACTTTC
.	TRBV18	TRBJ2-5	.	CASSRRKDQETQYF	TGTGCCAGCTCGCGGAGAAAGGACCAAGAGACCCAGTACTTC
few	TRBV12-3/TRBV12-4	TRBJ1-2	.	CASSHDDRTIYGYTF	TGTGCCAGCAGTCACGACGATCGGACAATTTATGGCTACACCTTC
few	TRBV12-3/TRBV12-4	TRBJ2-1	.	CASSPEGSSQFF	TGTGCCAGCAGCCCGGAGGGTAGCTCACAGTTCTTC
few	TRBV5-4	TRBJ2-5	TRBD2	CASSWGITSGRGFQETQYF	TGTGCCAGCAGCTGGGGGATCACTAGCGGGAGGGGCTTCCAAGAGACCCAGTACTTC
.	TRBV6-1	TRBJ2-7	TRBD2	CASSTPLAGEGYEQYF	TGTGCCAGCAGTACCCCACTAGCGGGAGAAGGGTACGAGCAGTACTTC
.	TRBV12-3/TRBV12-4	TRBJ2-1	.	CASSFFIGGSYNEQFF	TGTGCCAGCAGTTTCTTTATAGGGGGTTCCTACAATGAGCAGTTCTTC
.	TRBV20-1	TRBJ2-5	TRBD2	CSARDRAAGGRQETQYF	TGCAGTGCTAGAGATCGGGCGGCGGGAGGAAGACAAGAGACCCAGTACTTC
.	TRBV10-3	TRBJ2-7	TRBD2	CAISIWTSGKSYEQYF	TGTGCCATCAGTATTTGGACTAGCGGGAAGTCCTACGAGCAGTACTTC
.	TRBV6-1	TRBJ1-4	.	CASRALGSTNEKLFF	TGTGCCAGCAGAGCCCTCGGGTCAACTAATGAAAAACTGTTTTTT
few	TRBV12-3/TRBV12-4	TRBJ1-1	.	CASSLGGRERDPEAFF	TGTGCCAGCAGTTTAGGGGGGCGCGAAAGGGACCCTGAAGCTTTCTTT
.	TRBV6-1	TRBJ1-4	TRBD1	CASSIQGQPHEKLFF	TGTGCCAGCAGTATCCAGGGACAGCCACATGAAAAACTGTTTTTT
.	TRBV27	TRBJ2-7	TRBD2	CASSFGMWASGNEQYF	TGTGCCAGCAGTTTCGGAATGTGGGCTAGCGGGAACGAGCAGTACTTC
.	TRBV9	TRBJ2-1	TRBD2	CASSSTSWVYNEQFF	TGTGCCAGCAGCTCGACTAGCTGGGTCTACAATGAGCAGTTCTTC
few	TRBV27	TRBJ1-5	.	CASRWARAEGQPQHF	TGTGCCAGCAGGTGGGCCCGGGCGGAGGGTCAGCCCCAGCATTTT
.	TRBV7-8	TRBJ1-1	.	CASSTGVKTEAFF	TGTGCCAGCAGCACAGGAGTGAAGACTGAAGCTTTCTTT
.	TRBV12-3/TRBV12-4	TRBJ2-5	TRBD2	CASSLVSGRTQETQYF	TGTGCCAGCAGTTTAGTTAGCGGGAGGACACAAGAGACCCAGTACTTC
many	TRBV29-1	TRBJ2-2	.	CSALELGPGELFF	TGCAGCGCCCTTGAGCTGGGCCCCGGGGAGCTGTTTTTT
.	TRBV2	TRBJ1-5	.	CASSEATAFSNQPQHF	TGTGCCAGCAGTGAAGCGACGGCGTTTAGCAATCAGCCCCAGCATTTT
.	TRBV12-3/TRBV12-4	TRBJ2-1	.	CASSSRGYNEQFF	TGTGCCAGCAGTTCCCGGGGTTACAATGAGCAGTTCTTC
few	TRBV3-1	TRBJ1-5	TRBD1	CASTQTGGGQPQHF	TGTGCCAGCACCCAAACAGGGGGCGGTCAGCCCCAGCATTTT